A selection of T cell receptor beta chains follows, all from one sample in a study of CD8+ T cells in alopecia areata. Clones were sequenced by immunoSEQ multiplex PCR, and TCRdb holds only the in-frame ones, with some missing. This sample has 75,000 to 85,000 clones, with approximately 72% found just once. The specimen was CD8+ T cells sorted from blood, collected at week 24, from a patient treated with tofacitinib. Source of these receptors: a human donor with alopecia areata. The CDR3 runs from the conserved cysteine through the conserved F or W. A D gene is named only where the DNA matches it firmly. Clone size is stated in some rows and not others, as once, few, many or a class when expanded.

D gene: TRBD2; J gene: TRBJ2-2; V gene: TRBV28; clone size: -; CDR3 DNA: TGTGCCAGCAGTTTTGGACTAGCGGGAGGGGTCGGGGAGCTGTTTTTT; CDR3 protein: CASSFGLAGGVGELFF
D gene: -; J gene: TRBJ2-7; V gene: TRBV6-5; clone size: -; CDR3 DNA: TGTGCCAGCAGCGACAACTACGAGCAGTACTTC; CDR3 protein: CASSDNYEQYF
D gene: -; J gene: TRBJ2-3; V gene: TRBV27; clone size: -; CDR3 DNA: TGTGCCAGCAGTTTAGGGGGGACAGATACGCAGTATTTT; CDR3 protein: CASSLGGTDTQYF
D gene: TRBD2; J gene: TRBJ2-1; V gene: TRBV5-1; clone size: -; CDR3 DNA: TGCGCCAGCAGCTTGGTTGCGGGGGGTAATGAGCAGTTCTTC; CDR3 protein: CASSLVAGGNEQFF
D gene: TRBD1; J gene: TRBJ1-1; V gene: TRBV6-5; clone size: -; CDR3 DNA: TGTGCCAGCAGCGGAACGACAGGGGTGAACACTGAAGCTTTCTTT; CDR3 protein: CASSGTTGVNTEAFF
D gene: -; J gene: TRBJ2-1; V gene: TRBV30; clone size: once; CDR3 DNA: TGTGCCTGGACAGGAACGTATAATGAGCAGTTCTTC; CDR3 protein: CAWTGTYNEQFF
D gene: -; J gene: TRBJ1-1; V gene: TRBV7-2; clone size: -; CDR3 DNA: TGTGCCAGCAGCTTAACTGGTACCAACACTGAAGCTTTCTTT; CDR3 protein: CASSLTGTNTEAFF
D gene: TRBD2; J gene: TRBJ2-3; V gene: TRBV4-3; clone size: -; CDR3 DNA: TGCGCCAGCAGCCAAGATCCTAGCGGGAGGGCATACACAGATACGCAGTATTTT; CDR3 protein: CASSQDPSGRAYTDTQYF
D gene: TRBD1; J gene: TRBJ2-7; V gene: TRBV9; clone size: -; CDR3 DNA: TGTGCCAGCAGCGCGACAGGGGGCGTCGGGTACGAGCAGTACTTC; CDR3 protein: CASSATGGVGYEQYF
D gene: -; J gene: TRBJ2-2; V gene: TRBV5-1; clone size: -; CDR3 DNA: TGCGCCAGCAGCTTGGCCCAGTCCGGCGGGGAGCTGTTTTTT; CDR3 protein: CASSLAQSGGELFF
D gene: -; J gene: TRBJ2-7; V gene: TRBV7-8; clone size: -; CDR3 DNA: TGTGCCAGCAGCTTAGATGTGGGGGCGGGCTACGAGCAGTACTTC; CDR3 protein: CASSLDVGAGYEQYF
D gene: TRBD2; J gene: TRBJ2-3; V gene: TRBV7-9; clone size: -; CDR3 DNA: TGTGCCAGCAGCTTGGGACTAGCGAACACAGATACGCAGTATTTT; CDR3 protein: CASSLGLANTDTQYF
D gene: -; J gene: TRBJ2-1; V gene: TRBV5-1; clone size: -; CDR3 DNA: TGCGCCAGCAGACCACTACCTGGCTCCTACAATGAGCAGTTCTTC; CDR3 protein: CASRPLPGSYNEQFF
D gene: -; J gene: TRBJ2-7; V gene: TRBV27; clone size: -; CDR3 DNA: TGTGCCAGCACAACTGGCAGGGCGAGCGGCGAGCAGTACTTC; CDR3 protein: CASTTGRASGEQYF
D gene: TRBD1; J gene: TRBJ2-3; V gene: TRBV27; clone size: once; CDR3 DNA: TGTGCCAGCAGTCCCGGGACAGCGCTATTCACAGATACGCAGTATTTT; CDR3 protein: CASSPGTALFTDTQYF
D gene: TRBD1; J gene: TRBJ2-7; V gene: TRBV9; clone size: few; CDR3 DNA: TGTGCCAGCAGCCTGGGACAGACCTACGAGCAGTACTTC; CDR3 protein: CASSLGQTYEQYF
D gene: TRBD2; J gene: TRBJ2-3; V gene: TRBV2; clone size: -; CDR3 DNA: TGTGCCAGCAGTGGTAGCGGGAGGGCCGCAGATACGCAGTATTTT; CDR3 protein: CASSGSGRAADTQYF
D gene: TRBD1; J gene: TRBJ1-2; V gene: TRBV27; clone size: -; CDR3 DNA: TGTGCCAGCACCCGGACAGGCGTTAGGGCCCTTGGGGGCTACACCTTC; CDR3 protein: CASTRTGVRALGGYTF
D gene: -; J gene: TRBJ2-5; V gene: TRBV4-2; clone size: -; CDR3 DNA: TGTGCCAGCAGCCAAGACCCCGGGACACCCTCCCAAGAGACCCAGTACTTC; CDR3 protein: CASSQDPGTPSQETQYF